This T cell receptor beta chain came from a study of blood T cell repertoires in COVID-19. Study as a whole: From T cells, B-cell-depleted T cells, or PBMCs came the material, which was cDNA or gDNA.

Libraries were prepared by immunoSEQ multiplex PCR; TCRdb keeps only in-frame clonotypes and omits some of them. Of about 220,000 clones listed, over 75% are singletons. With V trimmed by 3 bases and J by 4 bases, 5 bases remained unmatched. CDR3 length equals 14 residues. Per germline, CDR1 SGDLS and CDR2 YYNGEE. The rearrangement joins TRBV9 to TRBJ1-1; 8 bases are a match to TRBD1. The sequence derives from a human donor in a cohort sampled during active COVID-19. The sample consisted of peripheral blood. For the CDR3, the DNA is TGTGCCAGCAGCGCAACAGGGGGAGGCACTGAAGCTTTCTTT. Translation gives CASSATGGGTEAFF.